This TCR beta chain was identified during a study of blood T cell repertoires in COVID-19. The CDR3 is made up of 17 amino acids. Trimming cost V 3 bases and J 0 bases; bases outside gene matches: 11. The V gene's germline CDR1 is SGDLS and CDR2 YYNGEE. Authors' data handling: Amplified reference gene primers provided the basis for estimating nucleated cell counts. The repertoire was sequenced with immunoSEQ multiplex PCR; TCRdb's copy has only in-frame clones and lacks some. The V and J calls and clone size are taken from that table; D and trimming were inferred from the DNA. Seen here are about 150,000 clones, 88% observed once, and the top ten hold about 10%.

The TCR was taken from a man between 60 and 75 years old with active or convalescent COVID-19. The sequenced sample was peripheral blood. This chain connects TRBV9 to TRBJ1-2; 7 nucleotides line up with TRBD1. CDR3 sequence (DNA): TGTGCCAGCAGCGACCCAGTGCAGGGGGTGGCTAACTATGGCTACACCTTC. Its translation: CASSDPVQGVANYGYTF.